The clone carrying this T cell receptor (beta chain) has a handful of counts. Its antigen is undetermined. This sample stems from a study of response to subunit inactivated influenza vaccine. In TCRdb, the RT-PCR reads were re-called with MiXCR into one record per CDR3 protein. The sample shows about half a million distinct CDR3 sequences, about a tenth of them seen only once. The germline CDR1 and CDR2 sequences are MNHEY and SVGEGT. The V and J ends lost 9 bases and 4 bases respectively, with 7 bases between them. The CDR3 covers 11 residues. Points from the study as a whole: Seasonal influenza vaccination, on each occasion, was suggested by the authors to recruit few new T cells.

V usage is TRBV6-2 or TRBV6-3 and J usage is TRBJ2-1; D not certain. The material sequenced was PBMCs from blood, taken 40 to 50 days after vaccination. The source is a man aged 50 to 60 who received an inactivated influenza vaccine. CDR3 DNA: TGTGCCAGTGAAAAATACAATGAGCAGTTCTTC. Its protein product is CASEKYNEQFF.